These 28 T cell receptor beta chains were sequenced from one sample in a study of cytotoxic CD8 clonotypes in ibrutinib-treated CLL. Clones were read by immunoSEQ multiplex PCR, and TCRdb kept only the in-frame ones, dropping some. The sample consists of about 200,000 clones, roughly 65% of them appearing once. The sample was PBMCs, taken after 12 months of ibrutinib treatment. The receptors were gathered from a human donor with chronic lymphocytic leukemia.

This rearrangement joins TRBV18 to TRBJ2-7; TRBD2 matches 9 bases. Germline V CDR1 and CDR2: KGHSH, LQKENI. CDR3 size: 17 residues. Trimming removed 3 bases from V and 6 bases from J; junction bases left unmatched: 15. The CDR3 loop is CASSPPRQSSGNTEQYF. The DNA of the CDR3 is TGTGCCAGCTCACCCCCAAGACAGTCTAGCGGGAATACCGAGCAGTACTTC. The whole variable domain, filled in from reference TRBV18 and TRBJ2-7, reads NAGVMQNPRHLVRRRGQEARLRCSPMKGHSHVYWYRQLPEEGLKFMVYLQKENIIDESGMPKERFSAEFPKEGPSILRIQQVVRGDSAAYFCASSPPRQSSGNTEQYFGPGTRLTVT.

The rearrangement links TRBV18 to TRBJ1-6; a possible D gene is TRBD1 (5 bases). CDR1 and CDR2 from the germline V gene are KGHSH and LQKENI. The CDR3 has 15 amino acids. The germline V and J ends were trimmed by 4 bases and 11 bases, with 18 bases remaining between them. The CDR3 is CASSQSPGKMTPLHF. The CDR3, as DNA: TGTGCCAGCTCACAAAGCCCAGGGAAGATGACACCCCTCCACTTT.

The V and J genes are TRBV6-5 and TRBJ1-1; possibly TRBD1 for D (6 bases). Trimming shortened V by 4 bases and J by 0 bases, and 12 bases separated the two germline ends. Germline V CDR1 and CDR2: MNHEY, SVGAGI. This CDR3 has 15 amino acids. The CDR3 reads CASSSDRTLNTEAFF. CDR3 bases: TGTGCCAGCAGTTCGGACAGAACTTTGAACACTGAAGCTTTCTTT.

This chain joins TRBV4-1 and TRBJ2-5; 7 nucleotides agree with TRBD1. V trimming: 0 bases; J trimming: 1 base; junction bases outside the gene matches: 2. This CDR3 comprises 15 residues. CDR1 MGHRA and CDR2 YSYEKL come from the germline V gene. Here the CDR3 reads CASSQDRGLQETQYF. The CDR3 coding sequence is TGCGCCAGCAGCCAAGATAGGGGGCTCCAAGAGACCCAGTACTTC.

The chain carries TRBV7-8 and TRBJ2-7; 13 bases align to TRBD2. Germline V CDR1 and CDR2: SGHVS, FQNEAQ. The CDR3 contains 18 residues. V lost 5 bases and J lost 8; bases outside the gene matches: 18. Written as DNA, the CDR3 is TGTGCCAGCAGCGCTGGAGGGGGGACGGGACTAGCGGGGAATCAGCAGTACTTC. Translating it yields CASSAGGGTGLAGNQQYF.

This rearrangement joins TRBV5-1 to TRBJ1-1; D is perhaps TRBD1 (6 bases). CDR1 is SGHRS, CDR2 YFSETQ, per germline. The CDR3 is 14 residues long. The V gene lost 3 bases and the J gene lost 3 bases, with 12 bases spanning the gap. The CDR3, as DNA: TGCGCCAGCAGCTCCCAGGGGATCGACACTGAAGCTTTCTTT. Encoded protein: CASSSQGIDTEAFF.

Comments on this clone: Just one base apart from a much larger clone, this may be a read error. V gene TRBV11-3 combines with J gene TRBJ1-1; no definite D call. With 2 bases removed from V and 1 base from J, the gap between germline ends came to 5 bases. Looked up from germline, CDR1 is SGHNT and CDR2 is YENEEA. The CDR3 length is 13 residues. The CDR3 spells CASSLQRNTEAFF. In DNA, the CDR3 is TGTGCCAGCAGCTTACAGAGGAACACTGAAGCTTTCTTT.

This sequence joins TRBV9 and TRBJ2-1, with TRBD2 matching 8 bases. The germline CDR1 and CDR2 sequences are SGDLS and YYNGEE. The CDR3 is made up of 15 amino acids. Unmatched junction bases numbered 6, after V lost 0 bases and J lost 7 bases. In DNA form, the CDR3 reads TGTGCCAGCAGCGTAGAAAGGGGCGGGAGGAATGAGCAGTTCTTC. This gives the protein CASSVERGGRNEQFF.

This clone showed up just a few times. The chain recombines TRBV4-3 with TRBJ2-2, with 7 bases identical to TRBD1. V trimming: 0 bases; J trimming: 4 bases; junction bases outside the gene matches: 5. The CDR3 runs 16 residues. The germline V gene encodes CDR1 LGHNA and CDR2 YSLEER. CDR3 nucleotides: TGCGCCAGCAGCCAAGATGTGCCAGGGGGCACCGGGGAGCTGTTTTTT. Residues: CASSQDVPGGTGELFF.

The CDR3 DNA sequence: TGTGCCAGCTCACCATCGGGCCCATCACCCCTCCACTTT. Its protein is CASSPSGPSPLHF. The chain joins TRBV18 to TRBJ1-6; no clear D. The CDR3 runs 13 residues. V was cut by 2 bases and J by 10 bases, with 9 bases left in between. Germline lookup yields CDR1 KGHSH and CDR2 LQKENI.

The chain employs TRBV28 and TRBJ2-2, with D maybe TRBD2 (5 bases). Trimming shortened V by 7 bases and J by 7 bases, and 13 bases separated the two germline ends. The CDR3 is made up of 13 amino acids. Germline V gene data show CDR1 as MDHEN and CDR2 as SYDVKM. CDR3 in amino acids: CASTTPRGGELFF. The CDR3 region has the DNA TGTGCCAGCACTACCCCCCGGGGCGGGGAGCTGTTTTTT. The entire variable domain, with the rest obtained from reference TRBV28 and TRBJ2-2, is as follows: DVKVTQSSRYLVKRTGEKVFLECVQDMDHENMFWYRQDPGLGLRLIYFSYDVKMKEKGDIPEGYSVSREKKERFSLILESASTNQTSMYLCASTTPRGGELFFGEGSRLTVL.

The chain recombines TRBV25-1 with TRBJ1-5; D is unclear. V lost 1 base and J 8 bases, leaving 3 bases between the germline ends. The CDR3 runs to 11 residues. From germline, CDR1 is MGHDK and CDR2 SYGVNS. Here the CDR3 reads CASSELEPQHF. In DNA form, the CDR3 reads TGTGCCAGCAGTGAATTAGAGCCCCAGCATTTT.

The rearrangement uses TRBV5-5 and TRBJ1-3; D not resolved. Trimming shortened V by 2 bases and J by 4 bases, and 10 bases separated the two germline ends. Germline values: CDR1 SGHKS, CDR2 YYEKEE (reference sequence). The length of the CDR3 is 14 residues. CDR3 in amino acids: CASSFVWTGNTIYF. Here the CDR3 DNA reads TGTGCCAGCAGCTTCGTTTGGACGGGAAACACCATATATTTT.

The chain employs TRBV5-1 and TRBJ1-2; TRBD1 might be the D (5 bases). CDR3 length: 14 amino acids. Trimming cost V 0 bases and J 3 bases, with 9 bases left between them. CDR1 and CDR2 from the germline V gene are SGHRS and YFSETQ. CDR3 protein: CASSLAPGDYGYTF. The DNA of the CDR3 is TGCGCCAGCAGCTTGGCACCGGGGGACTATGGCTACACCTTC. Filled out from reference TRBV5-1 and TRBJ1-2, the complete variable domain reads KAGVTQTPRYLIKTRGQQVTLSCSPISGHRSVSWYQQTPGQGLQFLFEYFSETQRNKGNFPGRFSGRQFSNSRSEMNVSTLELGDSALYLCASSLAPGDYGYTFGSGTRLTVV.

The DNA for the CDR3 is TGCAGCGTTAACTCCCAACCTGGCTATGGCTACACCTTC. It translates to CSVNSQPGYGYTF. This rearrangement joins TRBV29-1 to TRBJ1-2; no clear D. The V end lost 5 bases, the J end lost 4 bases, and 14 bases lay between the germline ends. Germline values: CDR1 SQVTM, CDR2 ANQGSEA. CDR3 size: 13 residues.

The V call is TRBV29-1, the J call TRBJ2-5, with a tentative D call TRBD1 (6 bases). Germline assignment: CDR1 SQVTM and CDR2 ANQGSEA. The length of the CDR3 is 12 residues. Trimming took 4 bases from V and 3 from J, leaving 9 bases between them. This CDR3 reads CSVARQEETQYF. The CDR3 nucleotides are TGCAGCGTTGCGCGACAGGAAGAGACCCAGTACTTC.

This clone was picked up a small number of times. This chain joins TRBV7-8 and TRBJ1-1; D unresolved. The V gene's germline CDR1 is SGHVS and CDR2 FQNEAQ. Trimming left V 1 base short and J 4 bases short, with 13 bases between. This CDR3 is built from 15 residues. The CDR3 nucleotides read TGTGCCAGCAGCTTAGTCGGGGAGGCAGGCACTGAAGCTTTCTTT. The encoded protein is CASSLVGEAGTEAFF.

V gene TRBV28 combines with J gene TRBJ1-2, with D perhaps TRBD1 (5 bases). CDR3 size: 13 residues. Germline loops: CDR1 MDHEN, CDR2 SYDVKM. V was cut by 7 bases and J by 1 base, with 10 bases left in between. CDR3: CASTLRVNYGYTF. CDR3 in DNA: TGTGCCAGCACCCTCAGGGTTAACTATGGCTACACCTTC.

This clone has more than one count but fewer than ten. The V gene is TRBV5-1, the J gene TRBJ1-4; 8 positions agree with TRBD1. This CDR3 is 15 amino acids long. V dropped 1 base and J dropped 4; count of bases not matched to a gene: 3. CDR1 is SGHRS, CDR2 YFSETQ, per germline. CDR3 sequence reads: CASSLYGQGNEKLFF. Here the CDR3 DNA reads TGCGCCAGCAGCTTGTATGGACAGGGTAATGAAAAACTGTTTTTT.

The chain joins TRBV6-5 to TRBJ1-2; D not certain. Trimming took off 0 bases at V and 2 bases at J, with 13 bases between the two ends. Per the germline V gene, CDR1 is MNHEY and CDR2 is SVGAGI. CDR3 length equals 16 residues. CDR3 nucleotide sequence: TGTGCCAGCAGTTACTCGAAGGCCAGAGTGAACTATGGCTACACCTTC. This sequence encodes CASSYSKARVNYGYTF.

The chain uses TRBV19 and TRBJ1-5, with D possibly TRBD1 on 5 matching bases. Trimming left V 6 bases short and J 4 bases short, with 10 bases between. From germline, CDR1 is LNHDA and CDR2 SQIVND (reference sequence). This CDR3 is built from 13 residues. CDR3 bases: TGTGCCAGTAGGGGACGGATTAATCAGCCCCAGCATTTT. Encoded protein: CASRGRINQPQHF.

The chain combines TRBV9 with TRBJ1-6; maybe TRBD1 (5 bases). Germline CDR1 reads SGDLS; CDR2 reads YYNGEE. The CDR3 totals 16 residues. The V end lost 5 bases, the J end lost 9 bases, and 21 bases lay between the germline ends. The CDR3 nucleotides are TGTGCCAGCAGTCCCTCCAGCGGGGCTGTGGGTTCACCCCTCCACTTT. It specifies CASSPSSGAVGSPLHF. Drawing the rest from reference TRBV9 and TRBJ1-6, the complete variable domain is DSGVTQTPKHLITATGQRVTLRCSPRSGDLSVYWYQQSLDQGLQFLIQYYNGEERAKGNILERFSAQQFPDLHSELNLSSLELGDSALYFCASSPSSGAVGSPLHFGNGTRLTVT.

The CDR3 reads CASSLRTGDYTDTQYF. DNA of the CDR3: TGTGCCAGCAGCCTTAGGACAGGAGATTACACCGATACGCAGTATTTT. The V and J genes are TRBV5-6 and TRBJ2-3; 7 bases align to TRBD1. V was clipped by 4 bases and J by 6 bases; unmatched bases: 14. This CDR3 region has 16 residues. Germline V lookup: CDR1 SGHDT, CDR2 YYEEEE. Looking up the rest from reference TRBV5-6 and TRBJ2-3 gives the full variable domain: DAGVTQSPTHLIKTRGQQVTLRCSPKSGHDTVSWYQQALGQGPQFIFQYYEEEERQRGNFPDRFSGHQFPNYSSELNVNALLLGDSALYLCASSLRTGDYTDTQYFGPGTRLTVL.

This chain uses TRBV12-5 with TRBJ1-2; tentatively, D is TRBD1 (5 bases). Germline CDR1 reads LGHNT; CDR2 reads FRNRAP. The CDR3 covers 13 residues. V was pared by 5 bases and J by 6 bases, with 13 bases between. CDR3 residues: CASGPVWGDGYTF. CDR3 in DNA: TGTGCTAGTGGTCCAGTTTGGGGGGATGGCTACACCTTC.

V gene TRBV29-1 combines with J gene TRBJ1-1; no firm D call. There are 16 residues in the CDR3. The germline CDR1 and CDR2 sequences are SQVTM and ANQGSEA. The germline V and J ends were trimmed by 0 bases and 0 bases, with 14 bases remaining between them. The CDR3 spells CSVEDFAEGMNTEAFF. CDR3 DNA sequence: TGCAGCGTTGAAGATTTCGCTGAGGGAATGAACACTGAAGCTTTCTTT.

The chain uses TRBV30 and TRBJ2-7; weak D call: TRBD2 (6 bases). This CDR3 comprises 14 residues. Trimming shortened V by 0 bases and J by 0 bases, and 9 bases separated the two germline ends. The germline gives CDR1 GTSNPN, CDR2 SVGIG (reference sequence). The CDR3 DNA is TGTGCCTGGAGTGTCACAGCGGGCTCCTACGAGCAGTACTTC. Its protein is CAWSVTAGSYEQYF.

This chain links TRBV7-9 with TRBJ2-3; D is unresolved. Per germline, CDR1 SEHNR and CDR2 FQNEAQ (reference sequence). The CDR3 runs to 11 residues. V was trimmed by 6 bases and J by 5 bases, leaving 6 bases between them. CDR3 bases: TGTGCCAGCAGTCTAATAGATACGCAGTATTTT. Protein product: CASSLIDTQYF.

The CDR3 sequence is CASSSGTGASTDTQYF. Written as DNA, the CDR3 is TGTGCCAGCAGCTCCGGGACAGGGGCTAGCACAGATACGCAGTATTTT. The chain uses TRBV7-6 and TRBJ2-3, with 10 bases that match TRBD1. The germline CDR1 and CDR2 sequences are SGHVS and FNYEAQ. This CDR3 is built from 16 residues. The trim removed 4 bases at V and 0 bases at J, leaving 4 bases unmatched.